A few counts support the clone carrying this T cell receptor beta chain. What it binds is unknown. This CDR3 has 12 residues. Germline V CDR1 and CDR2: SGHTA, FQGNSA. V was pared by 1 base and J by 14 bases, with 11 bases between. This sample is drawn from a study of vaccination and CD4 T cells after COVID-19. The overall study: Post-COVID sampling occurred a median approximately 100 days after diagnosis (range 35 to 161). Study results and caveats: A nonsignificant median increase from approximately 23 to 38 SARS-CoV-2-reactive clonotypes was observed.

Sequenced with the Oncomine TCR Beta short-read assay was DNA taken from cultured CD4+ T cells. Each CDR3 protein is one row after TCRdb ran MiXCR on the PCR reads. The data show tens of thousands of distinct CDR3 sequences, less than 80% seen once. Noted treatment: approximately 10-day PBMC culture with coronavirus spike peptide pools or control peptides (ViraFEST assay). The chain is built from TRBV7-2 and TRBJ1-4; D gene ambiguous. The sequencing here drew on CD4+ T cells from blood, cultured in vitro, taken before SARS-CoV-2 vaccination. This receptor was identified in a human donor who received a COVID-19 vaccine. Here the CDR3 reads CASSLDLGHLFF. CDR3 sequence (DNA): TGTGCCAGCAGCTTAGACCTGGGTCACCTGTTTTTT.